Each of the 26 T cell receptor beta chains below was sequenced from the same sample in a study of T cell responses to AZD1222 COVID-19 vaccine. Clones were read by immunoSEQ multiplex PCR, and TCRdb kept only the in-frame ones, dropping some. The sample holds under 150,000 clones, 80% to 85% seen once. The sample was peripheral blood, taken on day 0 of MenACWY control vaccination. These TCRs come from an adult in good health.

In its sample, this clone was seen a few times. CDR3 nucleotides: TGTGCCAGCAGTTGGACCAATGAAGCTTTCTTT. Amino acids: CASSWTNEAFF. V gene TRBV12-3 or TRBV12-4 combines with J gene TRBJ1-1; the D is unclear. This CDR3 is built from 11 residues. V lost 4 bases and J lost 7, with 7 bases in between.

The chain couples TRBV7-9 to TRBJ2-3; D ambiguous. CDR1 and CDR2 from the germline V gene are SEHNR and FQNEAQ (reference sequence). The germline V and J ends were trimmed by 5 bases and 0 bases, with 9 bases remaining between them. CDR3 length: 14 residues. CDR3 protein: CASSQRASTDTQYF. The CDR3 nucleotides read TGTGCCAGCAGCCAAAGGGCAAGCACAGATACGCAGTATTTT.

This chain connects TRBV3-1 (or the pseudogene TRBV3-2) to TRBJ2-1; 9 positions match TRBD1. In germline, CDR1 is LGHDT, CDR2 YNNKEL (reference sequence). The CDR3 sequence is 14 residues long. Trimming took 4 bases from V and 4 from J; bases not matched to a gene: 2. The CDR3: CASSRDREYNEQFF. Here the CDR3 DNA reads TGTGCCAGCAGCCGGGACAGGGAGTACAATGAGCAGTTCTTC.

The chain uses TRBV2 and TRBJ2-2; D unresolved. V was pared by 7 bases and J by 4 bases, with 10 bases between. This CDR3 spans 13 amino acids. CDR1 SNHLY and CDR2 FYNNEI come from the germline V gene. The CDR3 spells CASTLSRTGELFF. DNA of the CDR3: TGTGCCAGCACCCTGAGTCGCACCGGGGAGCTGTTTTTT.

DNA for the CDR3: TGTGCCAGCAGCCCTTGGGGGATGGGCAATCAGCCCCAGCATTTT. Its protein is CASSPWGMGNQPQHF. The rearrangement joins TRBV7-8 to TRBJ1-5, with TRBD1 as a possible D gene (5 bases). The CDR3 contains 15 residues. Germline loops: CDR1 SGHVS, CDR2 FQNEAQ. V was trimmed by 5 bases and J by 2 bases, leaving 13 bases between them.

The V and J genes are TRBV10-2 and TRBJ2-1; the D gene could be TRBD1 or TRBD2 (7 bases each). The CDR3 has 16 amino acids. Trimming pared 6 bases from V and 7 bases from J, leaving 22 bases between. From germline, CDR1 is WSHSY and CDR2 SAAADI. The CDR3 spells CASSEPGGGYRNEQFF. The CDR3 bases are TGCGCCAGCAGCGAACCAGGGGGGGGGTATCGGAATGAGCAGTTCTTC.

The V call is TRBV18, the J call TRBJ2-3; the match to TRBD2 covers 14 bases. The CDR3 has 16 amino acids. V lost 3 bases, J lost 5 bases, and 4 bases stayed unmatched. The germline gives CDR1 KGHSH, CDR2 LQKENI. CDR3 amino acids: CASSPTGLAGGDTQYF. The CDR3 DNA reads TGTGCCAGCTCACCCACCGGACTAGCGGGGGGAGATACGCAGTATTTT. Drawing the rest from reference TRBV18 and TRBJ2-3, the complete variable domain is NAGVMQNPRHLVRRRGQEARLRCSPMKGHSHVYWYRQLPEEGLKFMVYLQKENIIDESGMPKERFSAEFPKEGPSILRIQQVVRGDSAAYFCASSPTGLAGGDTQYFGPGTRLTVL.

This clone has more than one count but fewer than ten. The J gene is TRBJ1-1, the V gene TRBV6-1, with unresolved D. Per the germline V gene, CDR1 is MNHNS and CDR2 is SASEGT. This CDR3 is built from 14 residues. The V end was cut by 2 bases, the J end by 7 bases, with 14 bases between. The DNA for the CDR3 is TGTGCCAGCAGTGAACGATTAGAAATTTTTGAAGCTTTCTTT. This codes for CASSERLEIFEAFF.

This clone was counted a single time. The gene calls are TRBV30 and TRBJ1-4, with TRBD1 matching over 10 bases. V shed 5 bases, J shed 8 bases, and the junction held 5 bases outside the gene matches. CDR3 length: 13 amino acids. Germline assignment: CDR1 GTSNPN and CDR2 SVGIG (reference sequence). CDR3 sequence reads: CAWGRGQGEKLFF. The CDR3 nucleotides read TGTGCCTGGGGCAGGGGACAGGGGGAAAAACTGTTTTTT.

The V and J genes are TRBV5-5 and TRBJ1-5; D remains ambiguous. V was pared by 0 bases and J by 4 bases, with 5 bases between. CDR1 SGHKS and CDR2 YYEKEE come from the germline V gene (reference sequence). The CDR3 loop spans 13 amino acids. CDR3 coding DNA: TGTGCCAGCAGCTTGGGCCCAAATCAGCCCCAGCATTTT. This gives the protein CASSLGPNQPQHF.

V and J are TRBV28 and TRBJ1-6, with TRBD1 identical over 8 bases. J gave up 2 bases and V 6 bases, and 12 bases lay outside the gene matches. Germline CDR1 reads MDHEN; CDR2 reads SYDVKM. The CDR3 runs 18 residues. The CDR3 DNA follows: TGTGCCAGCAGATTGGGTCCGTCAGGGGGCGCCTATAATTCACCCCTCCACTTT. Amino acids: CASRLGPSGGAYNSPLHF.

The rearrangement uses TRBV2 and TRBJ1-3; 7 positions match TRBD1. CDR1 is SNHLY and CDR2 is FYNNEI in the germline V gene. The junction had 10 bases not matched to a gene; V was cut back by 6 bases and J by 2 bases. This CDR3 contains 16 residues. The CDR3 is CASRDPTGLAGNTIYF. The CDR3 nucleotides are TGTGCCAGCAGGGATCCGACAGGGCTGGCTGGAAACACCATATATTTT.

The V gene is TRBV28, the J gene TRBJ1-6; D is perhaps TRBD1 (6 bases). CDR1 MDHEN and CDR2 SYDVKM come from the germline V gene. The CDR3 has 14 amino acids. V lost 5 bases to trimming and J lost 10 bases, with 15 bases between them. CDR3 residues: CASSARQAESPLHF. CDR3 DNA sequence: TGTGCCAGCAGTGCCAGACAGGCCGAATCACCCCTCCACTTT.

The DNA for the CDR3 is TGTGCCAGCAGTTCAGGGAACGCTCGTGGCTACACCTTC. It yields the protein CASSSGNARGYTF. This rearrangement joins TRBV6-5 to TRBJ1-2, with D perhaps TRBD1 (5 bases). Trimming pared 4 bases from V and 7 bases from J, leaving 13 bases between. Germline CDR1 reads MNHEY; CDR2 reads SVGAGI. This CDR3 contains 13 residues.

The V and J genes are TRBV3-1 (or the pseudogene TRBV3-2) and TRBJ2-7; D unclear. This CDR3 comprises 12 residues. Germline CDR1 LGHDT, CDR2 YNNKEL (reference sequence). Trimming stripped 4 bases from V and 6 bases from J, with 10 bases between. CDR3 loop: CASSPTGGEQYF. As DNA, the CDR3 is TGTGCCAGCAGCCCGACGGGTGGCGAGCAGTACTTC.

This clone has a single count. This rearrangement joins TRBV7-9 to TRBJ2-1; TRBD2 matches at 8 bases. The germline V gene has CDR1 SEHNR and CDR2 FQNEAQ (reference sequence). CDR3 length equals 16 residues. Trimming took 5 bases from V and 1 from J; bases not matched to a gene: 7. CDR3 protein: CASSPREGGSYNEQFF. The DNA of the CDR3 is TGTGCCAGCAGCCCACGGGAGGGCGGGTCCTACAATGAGCAGTTCTTC.

The chain recombines TRBV3-1 (or the pseudogene TRBV3-2) with TRBJ2-3; TRBD2 is a possible D gene (6 bases). CDR3 length: 15 amino acids. The germline V gene has CDR1 LGHDT and CDR2 YNNKEL (reference sequence). Trimming took 1 base from V and 5 from J, leaving 13 bases between them. DNA for the CDR3: TGTGCCAGCAGCCAAGGGAACAGCGGGCAAGATACGCAGTATTTT. Its translation is CASSQGNSGQDTQYF.

This clone showed up just a few times. The V gene is TRBV2, the J gene TRBJ1-4, with D possibly being TRBD1 (6 bases). This CDR3 has 15 amino acids. Germline lookup yields CDR1 SNHLY and CDR2 FYNNEI. V shed 7 bases and J shed 3 bases, with 15 bases lying between them. The CDR3 loop is CASTEGGSANEKLFF. The CDR3 DNA sequence: TGTGCCAGCACCGAAGGGGGGTCAGCTAATGAAAAACTGTTTTTT.

This chain uses TRBV28 with TRBJ1-1; TRBD1 agrees at 8 bases. V lost 5 bases, J lost 1 base, and 9 bases stayed unmatched. Germline CDR1 reads MDHEN; CDR2 reads SYDVKM. The CDR3 covers 16 residues. The CDR3 loop is CASSEWTGSTNTEAFF. The CDR3 coding sequence is TGTGCCAGCAGTGAGTGGACAGGGTCTACGAACACTGAAGCTTTCTTT. The variable domain in full, completed from reference TRBV28 and TRBJ1-1, reads DVKVTQSSRYLVKRTGEKVFLECVQDMDHENMFWYRQDPGLGLRLIYFSYDVKMKEKGDIPEGYSVSREKKERFSLILESASTNQTSMYLCASSEWTGSTNTEAFFGQGTRLTVV.

CDR3 sequence (DNA): TGCGCCAGCAGCTTGGCTGTCTACTTGGGGACCGGGGAGCTGTTTTTT. This codes for CASSLAVYLGTGELFF. The V and J genes are TRBV5-1 and TRBJ2-2, with D unclear. This CDR3 comprises 16 residues. Germline V lookup: CDR1 SGHRS, CDR2 YFSETQ. Trimming cost V 0 bases and J 5 bases, with 14 bases left between them.

The CDR3 coding sequence is TGTGCCAGCAGCCCGTGGGCAACTAACTATGGCTACACCTTC. Translated: CASSPWATNYGYTF. The chain employs TRBV5-4 and TRBJ1-2; D is unclear. Per the germline V gene, CDR1 is SGHNT and CDR2 is YYREEE (reference sequence). CDR3 length: 14 amino acids. Deletions cut 4 bases from V and 0 bases from J, with 10 bases between.

The chain uses TRBV19 and TRBJ1-2; D possibly corresponds to TRBD1 (5 bases). The germline CDR1 and CDR2 sequences are LNHDA and SQIVND (reference sequence). V gave up 9 bases and J gave up 0 bases, with 14 bases separating them. The CDR3 contains 14 residues. CDR3 sequence reads: CASSRQLSNYGYTF. The DNA of the CDR3 is TGTGCCAGCTCTCGACAGCTTTCTAACTATGGCTACACCTTC. The whole variable domain, filled in from reference TRBV19 and TRBJ1-2, reads DGGITQSPKYLFRKEGQNVTLSCEQNLNHDAMYWYRQDPGQGLRLIYYSQIVNDFQKGDIAEGYSVSREKKESFPLTVTSAQKNPTAFYLCASSRQLSNYGYTFGSGTRLTVV.

J is TRBJ2-5 and V is TRBV3-1 (or the pseudogene TRBV3-2); D gene ambiguous. Germline V gives CDR1 LGHDT, CDR2 YNNKEL (reference sequence). The CDR3 covers 12 residues. Trimming cost V 6 bases and J 4 bases, with 9 bases left between them. The CDR3 sequence: CASRLNGETQYF. CDR3 DNA: TGTGCCAGCAGACTAAATGGAGAGACCCAGTACTTC.

The rearrangement links TRBV18 to TRBJ2-1; the D gene is possibly TRBD1 (6 bases). Trimming left V 4 bases short and J 8 bases short, with 15 bases between. Germline CDR1 and CDR2: KGHSH and LQKENI. The CDR3 is made up of 14 amino acids. The chain's CDR3 is CASSRGQGTDEQFF. The CDR3 nucleotides read TGTGCCAGCTCACGAGGTCAGGGGACGGATGAGCAGTTCTTC.

The V call is TRBV27, the J call TRBJ2-1, with D tentatively TRBD2 (6 bases). The germline CDR1 and CDR2 sequences are MNHEY and SMNVEV (reference sequence). The CDR3 loop spans 15 amino acids. Trimming cost V 5 bases and J 3 bases, with 14 bases left between them. CDR3 in DNA: TGTGCCAGCAGTCCCGTAGCGGTCCTCTACAATGAGCAGTTCTTC. It encodes CASSPVAVLYNEQFF.

The chain employs TRBV10-3 and TRBJ2-1, with TRBD2 identical over 7 bases. This CDR3 region has 15 residues. V lost 10 bases, J lost 0 bases, and 9 bases stayed unmatched. Germline-derived CDR1 and CDR2 are ENHRY and SYGVKD. In nucleotides, the CDR3 is TGTGCCACCAAACTAGCGTGGACCTCCTACAATGAGCAGTTCTTC. It codes for CATKLAWTSYNEQFF.